This TCR beta chain was identified in a study of cytomegalovirus exposure and HLA in healthy donors. Study-level points and caveats: Roughly even sequencing depth across donors was the assumption behind the presence/absence analyses. Later genetic work tied a missense DCLRE1C variant to beta-chain V and J trimming.

V dropped 4 bases and J dropped 5; count of bases not matched to a gene: 7. This CDR3 is 15 amino acids long. Germline V gene sequence: CDR1 SGHRS, CDR2 YFSETQ. Worth noting for this clone: What it binds is unknown.

Primers: 60 Vbeta forward and 13 Jbeta reverse. Profiling relied on immunoSEQ multiplex PCR, and the TCRdb table lists in-frame clones only, not all of them. The repertoire holds hundreds of thousands of clones, with more than 70% as singletons. Sequencing was carried out using PBMCs. This rearrangement joins TRBV5-1 to TRBJ1-5; 9 nucleotides agree with TRBD1. This TCR came from a boy under 18 in good health and CMV-seronegative. CDR3 bases: TGCGCCAGCAGCGCCATACAGGGGGCTGATCAGCCCCAGCATTTT. Its protein is CASSAIQGADQPQHF.